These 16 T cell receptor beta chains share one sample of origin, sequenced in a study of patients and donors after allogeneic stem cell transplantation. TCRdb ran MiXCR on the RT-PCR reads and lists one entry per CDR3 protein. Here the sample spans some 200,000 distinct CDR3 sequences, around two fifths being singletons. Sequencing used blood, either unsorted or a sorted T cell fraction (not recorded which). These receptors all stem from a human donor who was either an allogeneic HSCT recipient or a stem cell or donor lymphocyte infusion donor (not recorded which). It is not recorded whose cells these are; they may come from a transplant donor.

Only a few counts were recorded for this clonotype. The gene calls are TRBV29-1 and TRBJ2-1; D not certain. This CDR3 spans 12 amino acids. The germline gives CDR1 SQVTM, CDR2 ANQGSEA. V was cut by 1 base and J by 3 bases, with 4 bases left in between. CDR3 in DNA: TGCAGCGTTGAAGGGGACTACAATGAGCAGTTCTTC. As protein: CSVEGDYNEQFF.

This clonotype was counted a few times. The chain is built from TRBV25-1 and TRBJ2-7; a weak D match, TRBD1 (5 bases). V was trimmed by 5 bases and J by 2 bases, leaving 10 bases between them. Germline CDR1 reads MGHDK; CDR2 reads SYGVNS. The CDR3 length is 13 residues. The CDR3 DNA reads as TGTGCCAGCAGTCTGGGGCCCACCTACGAGCAGTACTTC. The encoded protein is CASSLGPTYEQYF.

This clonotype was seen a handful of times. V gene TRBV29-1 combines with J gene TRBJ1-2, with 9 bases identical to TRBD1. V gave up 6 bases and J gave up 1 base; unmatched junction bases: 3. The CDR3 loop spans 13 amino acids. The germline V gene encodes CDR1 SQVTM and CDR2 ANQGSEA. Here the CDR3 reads CSVRTGDNYGYTF. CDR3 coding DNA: TGCAGCGTGCGGACAGGGGATAACTATGGCTACACCTTC.

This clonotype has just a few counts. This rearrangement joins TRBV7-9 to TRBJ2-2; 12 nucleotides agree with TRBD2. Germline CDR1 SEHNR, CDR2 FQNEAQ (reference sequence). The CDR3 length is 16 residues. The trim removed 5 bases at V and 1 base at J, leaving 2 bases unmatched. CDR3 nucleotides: TGTGCCAGCAGCCCGGGACTAGCGGGGAACACCGGGGAGCTGTTTTTT. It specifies CASSPGLAGNTGELFF.

The CDR3 reads CASSPSSEGHYGYTF. The CDR3 coding sequence is TGTGCCAGCAGTCCTTCGTCGGAGGGCCACTATGGCTACACCTTC. The chain joins TRBV12-3 or TRBV12-4 to TRBJ1-2; no reliable D call. The CDR3 is made up of 15 amino acids. V was clipped by 5 bases and J by 3 bases, with 16 bases between them.

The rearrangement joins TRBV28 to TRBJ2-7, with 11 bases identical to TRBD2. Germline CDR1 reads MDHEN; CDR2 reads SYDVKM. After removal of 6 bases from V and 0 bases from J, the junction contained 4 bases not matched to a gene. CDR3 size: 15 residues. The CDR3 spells CASRGGLAASYEQYF. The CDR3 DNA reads TGTGCCAGCAGAGGGGGACTAGCGGCCTCCTACGAGCAGTACTTC.

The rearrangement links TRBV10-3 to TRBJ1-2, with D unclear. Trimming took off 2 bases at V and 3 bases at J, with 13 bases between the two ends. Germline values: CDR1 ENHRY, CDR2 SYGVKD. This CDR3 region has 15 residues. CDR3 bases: TGTGCCATCAGTGAGGCGATCGGGGTTTACTATGGCTACACCTTC. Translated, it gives CAISEAIGVYYGYTF.

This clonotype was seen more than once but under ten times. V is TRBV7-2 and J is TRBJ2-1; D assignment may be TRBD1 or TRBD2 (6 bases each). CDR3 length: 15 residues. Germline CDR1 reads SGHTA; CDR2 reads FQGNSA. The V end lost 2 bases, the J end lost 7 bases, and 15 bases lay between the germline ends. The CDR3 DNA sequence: TGTGCCAGCAGCTTAAGGGGGGACCTGGGGAATGAGCAGTTCTTC. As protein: CASSLRGDLGNEQFF.

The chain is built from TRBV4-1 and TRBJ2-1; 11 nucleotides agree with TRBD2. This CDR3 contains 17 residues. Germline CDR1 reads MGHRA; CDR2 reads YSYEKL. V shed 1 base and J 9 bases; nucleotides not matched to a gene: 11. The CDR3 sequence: CASSQGSLAGGRGEQFF. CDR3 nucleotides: TGCGCCAGCAGCCAAGGGTCCCTAGCGGGAGGACGCGGTGAGCAGTTCTTC.

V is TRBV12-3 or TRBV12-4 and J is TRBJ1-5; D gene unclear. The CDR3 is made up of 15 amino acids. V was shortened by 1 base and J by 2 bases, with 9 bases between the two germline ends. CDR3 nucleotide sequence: TGTGCCAGCAGTTTAGGGTCATTGGGCAATCAGCCCCAGCATTTT. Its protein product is CASSLGSLGNQPQHF.

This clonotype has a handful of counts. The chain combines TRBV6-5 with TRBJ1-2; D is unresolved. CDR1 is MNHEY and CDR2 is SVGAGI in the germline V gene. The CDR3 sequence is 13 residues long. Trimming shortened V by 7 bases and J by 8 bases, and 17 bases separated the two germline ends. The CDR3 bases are TGTGCCAGCAATACTTCGCCCCTGGGGGGCTACACCTTC. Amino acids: CASNTSPLGGYTF.

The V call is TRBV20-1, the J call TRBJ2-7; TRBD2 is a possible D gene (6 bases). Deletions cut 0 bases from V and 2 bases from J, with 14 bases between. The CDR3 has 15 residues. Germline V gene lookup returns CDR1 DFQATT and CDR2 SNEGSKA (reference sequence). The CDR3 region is CSARDPRLGAYEQYF. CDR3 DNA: TGCAGTGCTAGAGATCCCCGACTAGGGGCCTACGAGCAGTACTTC.

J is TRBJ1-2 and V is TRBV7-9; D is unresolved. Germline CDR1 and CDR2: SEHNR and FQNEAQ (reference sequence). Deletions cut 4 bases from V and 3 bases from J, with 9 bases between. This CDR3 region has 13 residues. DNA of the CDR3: TGTGCCAGCAGCTCCCGGGTTTACTATGGCTACACCTTC. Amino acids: CASSSRVYYGYTF.

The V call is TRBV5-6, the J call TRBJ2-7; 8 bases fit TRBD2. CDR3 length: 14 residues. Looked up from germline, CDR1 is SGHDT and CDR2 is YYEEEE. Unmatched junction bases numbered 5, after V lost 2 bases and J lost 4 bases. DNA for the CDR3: TGTGCCAGCAGCTTAGGAGCGGGAGTATACGAGCAGTACTTC. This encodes CASSLGAGVYEQYF.

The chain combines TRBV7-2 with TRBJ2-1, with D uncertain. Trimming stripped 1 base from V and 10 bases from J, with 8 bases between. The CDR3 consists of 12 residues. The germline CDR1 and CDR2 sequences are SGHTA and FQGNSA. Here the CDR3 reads CASSLVTAEQFF. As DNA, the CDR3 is TGTGCCAGCAGCTTAGTTACTGCCGAGCAGTTCTTC.

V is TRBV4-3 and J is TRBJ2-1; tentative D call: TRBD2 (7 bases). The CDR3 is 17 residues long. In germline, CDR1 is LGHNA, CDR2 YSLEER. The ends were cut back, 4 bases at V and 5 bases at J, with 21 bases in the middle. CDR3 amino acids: CASSRYSDWGGNNEQFF. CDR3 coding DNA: TGCGCCAGCAGCCGGTATTCGGACTGGGGGGGCAACAATGAGCAGTTCTTC.